The source of this T cell receptor beta chain is a study of Graves' ophthalmopathy and Graves' hyperthyroidism. Whole-study context: Peripheral blood (taken before any treatment) was collected at initial diagnosis. Points from the study as a whole: Ophthalmopathy progression predictions by the model showed approximately 75% specificity and approximately 67% sensitivity. Thyroid clonotypes that were expanded above 0.001 frequency mostly also appeared in blood.

The table lists this clonotype with many counts. Its matching antigen is unknown. Ophthalmopathy cases showed moderate-to-severe activity, scoring CAS ≥3 and NOSPECS ≥4, with duration under 3 months. Amplified TCR beta CDR3 regions were obtained using RNA transcripts as template. Scientists carried out first-round RT-PCR using HTBI primers and then a second-round multiplex PCR. TCRdb re-analysed the multiplex PCR reads in MiXCR, keeping a single row per CDR3 protein. The table has hundreds of thousands of distinct CDR3 sequences, under 15% seen once. The V gene lost 0 bases and the J gene lost 1 base, with 6 bases spanning the gap. The CDR3 has 14 residues. CDR1 is SGHTA, CDR2 FQGNSA, per germline.

The source is a woman aged 25 to 45 with Graves' ophthalmopathy. V is TRBV7-2 and J is TRBJ1-2; D not certain. The source material was blood. The CDR3 loop is CASSLAHYNYGYTF. In DNA, the CDR3 is TGTGCCAGCAGCTTAGCGCACTATAACTATGGCTACACCTTC.